These 32 T cell receptor beta chains were sequenced from one sample in a study of cytomegalovirus exposure and HLA in healthy donors listed by TCRdb under 2017. Library preparation employed the immunoSEQ multiplex PCR assay. The multiplex PCR relied on a mix of 60 forward primers for TCR Vbeta segments and 13 reverse primers for TCR Jbeta segments. The table comes from immuneACCESS by way of TCRdb, which keeps in-frame sequences with V and J called. Part of the clones is missing from these tables; in studies checked, under half for an unresolved V gene and the rest for unknown reasons. This sample gives around 160,000 clones in total; over 70% of them show up just once. In total, the top ten clones hold around 7% of the sample. Sequencing used PBMCs. These receptor sequences come from a male donor in good health and CMV-seropositive.

For this clone: Sequence at one end of the junction differs from germline and may be a read error. J is TRBJ2-3 and V is TRBV7-7; TRBD1 matches at 8 bases. This CDR3 contains 15 residues. Germline V gives CDR1 SSHAT, CDR2 FNYEAQ (reference sequence). The CDR3 loop is CASSFGDRGTDTQYF. The CDR3, as DNA: TGTGCTAGCAGCTTTGGTGACAGGGGTACAGATACGCAGTATTTT.

The chain combines TRBV7-9 with TRBJ1-1; no firm D call. Germline CDR1 is SEHNR and CDR2 is FQNEAQ (reference sequence). With 1 base removed from V and 11 bases from J, the gap between germline ends came to 11 bases. This CDR3 is 12 amino acids long. CDR3 nucleotide sequence: TGTGCCAGCAGCTTAGAAGCGACTTCGGCTTTCTTT. Protein product: CASSLEATSAFF.

The rearrangement uses TRBV27 and TRBJ1-2, with unresolved D. V lost 0 bases to trimming and J lost 6 bases, with 8 bases between them. CDR3 length: 13 amino acids. Germline CDR1 MNHEY, CDR2 SMNVEV (reference sequence). CDR3 nucleotide sequence: TGTGCCAGCAGTTTATCGGAAGGAGATGGCTACACCTTC. Translated, it gives CASSLSEGDGYTF.

The chain has TRBV30 and TRBJ1-3; weak D call: TRBD1 (5 bases). Trimming took 0 bases from V and 8 from J, leaving 5 bases between them. In germline, CDR1 is GTSNPN, CDR2 SVGIG (reference sequence). This CDR3 has 11 residues. CDR3 sequence (DNA): TGTGCCTGGAGTGTACAGGACACCATATATTTT. Amino acid sequence: CAWSVQDTIYF.

The chain has TRBV15 and TRBJ1-3; TRBD1 agrees at 7 bases. Germline V CDR1 and CDR2: LNHNV, YYDKDF (reference sequence). This CDR3 has 14 amino acids. Trimming cost V 4 bases and J 2 bases; bases outside gene matches: 2. This CDR3 reads CATSNTGAGNTIYF. The DNA of the CDR3 is TGTGCCACCAGCAATACAGGGGCTGGAAACACCATATATTTT.

CDR3 in DNA: TGTGCCAGCAGTTACTCGACCGACAGGGCAGCCCAGCATTTT. Translated: CASSYSTDRAAQHF. The V call is TRBV6-6, the J call TRBJ1-5, with TRBD1 matching 7 bases. CDR1 and CDR2 (germline): MNHNY, SVGAGI (reference sequence). CDR3 length equals 14 residues. The trim removed 0 bases at V and 11 bases at J, leaving 7 bases unmatched.

The CDR3 DNA reads TGTGCCAGCACCACAATAGGACATCGCTCTCGCAATGAGCAGTTCTTC. Its protein is CASTTIGHRSRNEQFF. The chain combines TRBV25-1 with TRBJ2-1; tentatively, D is TRBD1 (5 bases). Germline-derived CDR1 and CDR2 are MGHDK and SYGVNS. Trimming removed 7 bases at V and 6 bases at J, with 22 bases between. This CDR3 region has 16 residues.

The V and J genes are TRBV6-6 and TRBJ1-2; D gene ambiguous. The CDR3 sequence is 14 residues long. The germline CDR1 and CDR2 sequences are MNHNY and SVGAGI (reference sequence). V lost 5 bases to trimming and J lost 8 bases, with 18 bases between them. In DNA form, the CDR3 reads TGTGCCAGCAGTCCGGCGCGGGGTCGAGAAGGCTACACCTTC. Its protein product is CASSPARGREGYTF.

CDR3 loop: CSVEGTGDYEQYF. The CDR3 DNA reads TGCAGCGTTGAGGGAACAGGGGACTACGAGCAGTACTTC. V usage is TRBV29-1 and J usage is TRBJ2-7; 7 bases map to TRBD1. The CDR3 totals 13 residues. The trim removed 3 bases at V and 3 bases at J, leaving 5 bases unmatched. From germline, CDR1 is SQVTM and CDR2 ANQGSEA.

The rearrangement joins TRBV5-1 to TRBJ1-4; TRBD1 agrees at 9 bases. The CDR3 has 14 amino acids. Per germline, CDR1 SGHRS and CDR2 YFSETQ. V lost 4 bases, J lost 8 bases, and 6 bases stayed unmatched. CDR3 nucleotide sequence: TGCGCCAGCAGCCCCGGACAGGGGCAGGAAAAACTGTTTTTT. Translation: CASSPGQGQEKLFF. The full variable domain, its missing parts supplied by reference TRBV5-1 and TRBJ1-4, is KAGVTQTPRYLIKTRGQQVTLSCSPISGHRSVSWYQQTPGQGLQFLFEYFSETQRNKGNFPGRFSGRQFSNSRSEMNVSTLELGDSALYLCASSPGQGQEKLFFGSGTQLSVL.

The V gene is TRBV6-5, the J gene TRBJ2-1; TRBD1 agrees at 8 bases. This CDR3 has 14 amino acids. Losses at the gene ends were 2 bases for V and 9 bases for J; bases not matched to a gene: 6. The germline gives CDR1 MNHEY, CDR2 SVGAGI. CDR3 sequence reads: CASSYQGAKGEQFF. The CDR3 DNA follows: TGTGCCAGCAGTTACCAGGGGGCTAAAGGTGAGCAGTTCTTC.

The sample holds one count of this clone. This rearrangement joins TRBV11-2 to TRBJ2-7, with 8 bases lining up with TRBD1. The V and J ends lost 6 bases and 4 bases, in that order; junction bases with no gene match: 11. Germline lookup yields CDR1 SGHAT and CDR2 FQNNGV. This CDR3 is 15 amino acids long. The CDR3 DNA sequence: TGTGCCAGCAGTCTGGGAGGACAGGGCCGGTACGAGCAGTACTTC. Translated: CASSLGGQGRYEQYF.

The chain carries TRBV19 and TRBJ2-5; D possibly corresponds to TRBD1 (5 bases). The DNA matches TRBJ2-7 better at its end, which makes the J call doubtful. Germline V CDR1 and CDR2: LNHDA, SQIVND (reference sequence). The CDR3 loop spans 12 amino acids. CDR3 protein: CASSPLGAEQYF. CDR3 DNA sequence: TGTGCCAGTAGTCCCCTTGGGGCCGAGCAGTACTTC.

The rearrangement uses TRBV5-1 and TRBJ2-3; the match to TRBD1 covers 8 bases. V gave up 5 bases and J gave up 7 bases; unmatched junction bases: 12. Germline CDR1 and CDR2: SGHRS and YFSETQ. The CDR3 is 15 residues long. CDR3 residues: CASSEDRGREHTQYF. CDR3 DNA sequence: TGCGCCAGCAGTGAAGACAGGGGCCGCGAGCATACGCAGTATTTT. The variable domain in full, with the rest retrieved from reference TRBV5-1 and TRBJ2-3, is KAGVTQTPRYLIKTRGQQVTLSCSPISGHRSVSWYQQTPGQGLQFLFEYFSETQRNKGNFPGRFSGRQFSNSRSEMNVSTLELGDSALYLCASSEDRGREHTQYFGPGTRLTVL.

V usage is TRBV9 and J usage is TRBJ2-7; 7 bases fit TRBD2. This CDR3 contains 15 residues. CDR1 and CDR2 (germline): SGDLS, YYNGEE. V was pared by 2 bases and J by 2 bases, with 7 bases of the junction left unmatched. CDR3 nucleotide sequence: TGTGCCAGCAGCGTGAGCGGGACTTCAACCTACGAGCAGTACTTC. Encoded protein: CASSVSGTSTYEQYF. The entire variable domain, with the rest obtained from reference TRBV9 and TRBJ2-7, is as follows: DSGVTQTPKHLITATGQRVTLRCSPRSGDLSVYWYQQSLDQGLQFLIQYYNGEERAKGNILERFSAQQFPDLHSELNLSSLELGDSALYFCASSVSGTSTYEQYFGPGTRLTVT.

In this sample, this clone turned up a few times. The rearrangement links TRBV6-5 to TRBJ1-3, with D uncertain. This CDR3 is 14 amino acids long. Germline V gives CDR1 MNHEY, CDR2 SVGAGI. The V end lost 6 bases, the J end lost 0 bases, and 9 bases lay between the germline ends. The DNA of the CDR3 is TGTGCCAGCAGCTTCCACAGCTCTGGAAACACCATATATTTT. As protein: CASSFHSSGNTIYF.

The CDR3 DNA reads TGTGCCAGCAGCGTAGCGGGACAGGGTATCGCAGATACGCAGTATTTT. Translated: CASSVAGQGIADTQYF. The V gene is TRBV9, the J gene TRBJ2-3; 9 nucleotides agree with TRBD1. The trim removed 0 bases at V and 4 bases at J, leaving 6 bases unmatched. CDR3 length equals 16 residues. The germline gives CDR1 SGDLS, CDR2 YYNGEE.

Comments on this clone: The same CDR3 arises from other DNA sequences in this sample as well. The chain has TRBV6-5 and TRBJ2-1; 7 nucleotides line up with TRBD1. Germline-derived CDR1 and CDR2 are MNHEY and SVGAGI. The CDR3 runs to 15 residues. The trim removed 4 bases at V and 0 bases at J, leaving 3 bases unmatched. The CDR3 protein is CASSFRDSSYNEQFF. DNA of the CDR3: TGTGCCAGCAGTTTCCGGGACAGCTCCTACAATGAGCAGTTCTTC.

The chain recombines TRBV5-1 with TRBJ2-1; 7 nucleotides line up with TRBD2. Germline-derived CDR1 and CDR2 are SGHRS and YFSETQ. CDR3 length: 16 amino acids. J was trimmed by 9 bases and V by 0 bases; bases with no gene match: 12. In DNA form, the CDR3 reads TGCGCCAGCAGCTTGGTCGGGGAGGGACCTACAAGTGAGCAGTTCTTC. Protein product: CASSLVGEGPTSEQFF.

This rearrangement joins TRBV12-5 to TRBJ2-7; 7 nucleotides line up with TRBD1. The germline V gene encodes CDR1 LGHNT and CDR2 FRNRAP. There are 15 residues in the CDR3. V lost 6 bases, J lost 3 bases, and 11 bases stayed unmatched. Here the CDR3 DNA reads TGTGCTAGTGGGATCGGACAGGACGGGTTCTACGAGCAGTACTTC. Its translation: CASGIGQDGFYEQYF.

This chain uses TRBV6-6 with TRBJ1-6; no clear D. CDR3 size: 14 residues. V lost 6 bases to trimming and J lost 5 bases, with 11 bases between them. Germline CDR1 MNHNY, CDR2 SVGAGI (reference sequence). The CDR3 is CASRPHRDNSPLHF. DNA for the CDR3: TGTGCCAGCAGGCCCCACAGAGATAATTCACCCCTCCACTTT.

The V call is TRBV6-1, the J call TRBJ2-7; 10 nucleotides align to TRBD1. Germline V lookup: CDR1 MNHNS, CDR2 SASEGT. The J segment lost 2 bases and the V segment lost 8 bases, leaving 6 bases of the junction unmatched. The CDR3 has 14 residues. The CDR3 region has the DNA TGTGCCAGCGGTCGGGACAGGGGCCCCTACGAGCAGTACTTC. This encodes CASGRDRGPYEQYF.

This chain joins TRBV6-6 and TRBJ1-5, with unresolved D. Deletions cut 0 bases from V and 10 bases from J, with 13 bases between. This CDR3 has 14 amino acids. Germline CDR1 reads MNHNY; CDR2 reads SVGAGI (reference sequence). The CDR3 here is CASSYSEANRPQHF. The CDR3 coding sequence is TGTGCCAGCAGTTACTCTGAGGCGAATCGACCCCAGCATTTT.

The chain has TRBV6-5 and TRBJ2-3; possibly TRBD2 for D (5 bases). This CDR3 has 16 amino acids. Between the trimmed V and J ends, which lost 0 bases and 0 bases, there was a span of 10 bases. CDR1 and CDR2 (germline): MNHEY, SVGAGI. The CDR3 DNA reads TGTGCCAGCAGTTACTCGTCCGGGATGAGCACAGATACGCAGTATTTT. Protein sequence: CASSYSSGMSTDTQYF.

In nucleotides, the CDR3 is TGCAGCGTTAGCGGGGGGGTGGTCGGCGCCAAAAACATTCAGTACTTC. It specifies CSVSGGVVGAKNIQYF. The chain links TRBV29-1 to TRBJ2-4; 10 bases line up with TRBD2. This CDR3 spans 16 amino acids. V shed 5 bases and J 1 base; nucleotides not matched to a gene: 8. Germline CDR1 is SQVTM and CDR2 is ANQGSEA.

This clone appeared a single time. The J gene is TRBJ2-3, the V gene TRBV9, with 7 positions matching TRBD1. V dropped 3 bases and J dropped 5; count of bases not matched to a gene: 6. This CDR3 has 14 amino acids. Per the germline V gene, CDR1 is SGDLS and CDR2 is YYNGEE. CDR3 amino acids: CASSATGVRDTQYF. For the CDR3, the DNA is TGTGCCAGCAGCGCTACAGGGGTCAGAGATACGCAGTATTTT.

The chain has TRBV30 and TRBJ2-3; TRBD2 might be the D (6 bases). The CDR3 totals 15 residues. Trimming shortened V by 8 bases and J by 0 bases, and 18 bases separated the two germline ends. Germline CDR1 reads GTSNPN; CDR2 reads SVGIG (reference sequence). CDR3 in DNA: TGTGCCGTGGACTACAACCCTTATAGCACAGATACGCAGTATTTT. The encoded protein is CAVDYNPYSTDTQYF.

The J gene is TRBJ1-3, the V gene TRBV7-6; maybe TRBD1 (6 bases). Germline V CDR1 and CDR2: SGHVS, FNYEAQ. The CDR3 totals 15 residues. Trimming cost V 6 bases and J 0 bases, with 12 bases left between them. This CDR3 is CASRWTASSGNTIYF. The CDR3 region has the DNA TGTGCCAGCAGATGGACAGCTAGCTCTGGAAACACCATATATTTT.

The chain links TRBV7-9 to TRBJ2-7, with a tentative D call TRBD1 (6 bases). Trimming took 4 bases from V and 2 from J, leaving 18 bases between them. Germline CDR1 and CDR2: SEHNR and FQNEAQ (reference sequence). This CDR3 has 16 amino acids. CDR3 sequence: CASSWVARDTPYEQYF. In DNA, the CDR3 is TGTGCCAGCAGCTGGGTGGCCAGGGACACTCCCTACGAGCAGTACTTC.

The genes are TRBV2 and TRBJ1-2; D possibly corresponds to TRBD1 (6 bases). The V end was cut by 3 bases, the J end by 5 bases, with 10 bases between. The CDR3 contains 13 residues. Per the germline V gene, CDR1 is SNHLY and CDR2 is FYNNEI. CDR3 amino acids: CASSESQGYGYTF. The CDR3 DNA reads as TGTGCCAGCAGTGAGTCACAGGGATATGGCTACACCTTC.

The chain has TRBV9 and TRBJ1-1, with TRBD1 matching over 8 bases. Trimming removed 2 bases from V and 3 bases from J; junction bases left unmatched: 6. The CDR3 has 15 amino acids. CDR1 and CDR2 from the germline V gene are SGDLS and YYNGEE. CDR3 in amino acids: CASSVPQGADTEAFF. CDR3 DNA: TGTGCCAGCAGCGTCCCTCAGGGGGCGGACACTGAAGCTTTCTTT.

In this sample, this clone turned up a few times. The chain joins TRBV2 to TRBJ2-3, with TRBD2 matching over 7 bases. V gave up 4 bases and J gave up 2 bases; unmatched junction bases: 6. Germline V CDR1 and CDR2: SNHLY, FYNNEI. The CDR3 is 15 residues long. The CDR3 sequence: CASSAKLAITDTQYF. The CDR3 region has the DNA TGTGCCAGCAGTGCAAAACTAGCGATCACAGATACGCAGTATTTT.